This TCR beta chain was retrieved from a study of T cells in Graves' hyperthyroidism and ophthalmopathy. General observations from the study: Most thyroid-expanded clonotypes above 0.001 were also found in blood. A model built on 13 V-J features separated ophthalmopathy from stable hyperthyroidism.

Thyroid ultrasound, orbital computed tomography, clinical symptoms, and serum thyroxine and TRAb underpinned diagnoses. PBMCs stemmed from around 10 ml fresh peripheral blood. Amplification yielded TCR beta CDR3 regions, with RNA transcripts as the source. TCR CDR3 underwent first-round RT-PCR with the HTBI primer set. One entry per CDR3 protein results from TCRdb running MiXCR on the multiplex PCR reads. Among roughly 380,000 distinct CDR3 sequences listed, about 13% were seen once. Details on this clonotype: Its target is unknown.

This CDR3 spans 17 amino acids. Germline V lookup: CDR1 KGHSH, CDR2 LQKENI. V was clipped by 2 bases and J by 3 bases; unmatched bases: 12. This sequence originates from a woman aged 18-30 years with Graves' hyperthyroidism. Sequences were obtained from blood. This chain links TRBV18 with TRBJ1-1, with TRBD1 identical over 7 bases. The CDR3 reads CASSPRYRGRGDTEAFF. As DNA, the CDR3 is TGTGCCAGCTCACCAAGGTATAGGGGGCGAGGGGACACTGAAGCTTTCTTT.